What follows are 11 T cell receptor beta chains derived from one specimen sequenced in a study of low-dose radiotherapy and immunotherapy resistance in tumors. Primers targeting TRAV and TRBV primed first-strand cDNA, covering alpha and beta chains. With a V-primer adapter and a constant-region primer, TCRs were amplified for about 20 PCR cycles. MiXCR, applied by TCRdb to the reads, yields one record per CDR3 protein. Altogether approximately 42,000 distinct CDR3 sequences are present, less than 30% being singletons, with the ten largest covering roughly 9.1%. Time point given: after trial treatment. The treatment here: LDRT plus nivolumab, ipilimumab, low-dose cyclophosphamide and aspirin (RACIN trial). Sample: PBMCs, taken after low-dose radiotherapy plus immunotherapy. These receptors came from a male donor with prostate cancer.

Many counts were recorded for this clonotype. In DNA form, the CDR3 reads TGTGCCAGCAGCCAATGGGGCGGGAGGGACACAGATACGCAGTATTTT. Its protein is CASSQWGGRDTDTQYF. V usage is TRBV3-1 and J usage is TRBJ2-3, with TRBD2 matching over 9 bases. V was pared by 2 bases and J by 2 bases, with 5 bases of the junction left unmatched. Germline V gives CDR1 LGHDT, CDR2 YNNKEL (reference sequence). The CDR3 is 16 residues long.

Only a few counts were recorded for this clonotype. This chain connects TRBV27 to TRBJ2-3, with D hard to call. V gave up 7 bases and J gave up 0 bases, with 11 bases separating them. The germline CDR1 and CDR2 sequences are MNHEY and SMNVEV (reference sequence). The CDR3 covers 14 residues. CDR3 nucleotide sequence: TGTGCCAGCAAAAGGGAATTTAGCACAGATACGCAGTATTTT. This sequence encodes CASKREFSTDTQYF.

The count of this clonotype is one. One base separates it from a far larger clone, so it is likely a read error. CDR3 loop: CASSLGTASYEQYF. The CDR3 DNA reads as TGCGCCAGCAGCTTGGGGACAGCATCATACGAGCAGTACTTC. The V call is TRBV5-1, the J call TRBJ2-5, with TRBD1 as a possible D gene (6 bases). The assigned J gene may be wrong: the sequence end matches TRBJ2-7 better. Germline V gene lookup returns CDR1 SGHRS and CDR2 YFSETQ. CDR3 length: 14 amino acids.

In this sample, this clonotype turned up many times. The chain couples TRBV7-2 to TRBJ2-3; TRBD2 might be the D (5 bases). The ends were cut back, 0 bases at V and 6 bases at J, with 10 bases in the middle. This CDR3 spans 14 amino acids. Germline V gene sequence: CDR1 SGHTA, CDR2 FQGNSA. The CDR3: CASSLALAFDTQYF. CDR3 sequence (DNA): TGTGCCAGCAGCTTAGCTCTAGCTTTCGATACGCAGTATTTT.

As concerns this clonotype: The likely explanation is a read error, given a far larger clone one base away. This chain uses TRBV5-8 with TRBJ1-6, with TRBD1 matching 7 bases. The CDR3 length is 16 residues. Germline V gene sequence: CDR1 SGHTS, CDR2 YDEGEE. The CDR3 loop is CASSSYRGAYNSPPHF. The CDR3 coding sequence is TGTGCCAGCAGCTCTTACAGGGGCGCCTATAATTCACCCCCCCACTTT. Supplemented by reference TRBV5-8 and TRBJ1-6, the full variable domain reads EAGVTQSPTHLIKTRGQQATLRCSPISGHTSVYWYQQALGLGLQFLLWYDEGEERNRGNFPPRFSGRQFPNYSSELNVNALELEDSALYLCASSSYRGAYNSPPHFGNGTRLTVT.

This clonotype was observed at least ten times. The rearrangement uses TRBV6-6 and TRBJ2-7; a weak D match, TRBD1 (6 bases). The V gene's germline CDR1 is MNHNY and CDR2 SVGAGI (reference sequence). This CDR3 has 14 amino acids. V was pared by 1 base and J by 3 bases, with 10 bases between. The CDR3 sequence: CASSYLDSYYEQYF. CDR3 DNA: TGTGCCAGCAGTTACTTGGACAGCTACTACGAGCAGTACTTC.

This clonotype is deemed medium-sized. The V call is TRBV5-1, the J call TRBJ2-2; D gene unclear. V was clipped by 0 bases and J by 7 bases, with 7 bases between them. Per the germline V gene, CDR1 is SGHRS and CDR2 is YFSETQ. CDR3 length equals 13 residues. CDR3 residues: CASSLARNGELFF. The CDR3 DNA reads as TGCGCCAGCAGCTTGGCCCGTAACGGGGAGCTGTTTTTT. The whole variable domain, remainder taken from reference TRBV5-1 and TRBJ2-2, is KAGVTQTPRYLIKTRGQQVTLSCSPISGHRSVSWYQQTPGQGLQFLFEYFSETQRNKGNFPGRFSGRQFSNSRSEMNVSTLELGDSALYLCASSLARNGELFFGEGSRLTVL.

This clonotype was observed at least ten times. The chain links TRBV20-1 to TRBJ2-2, with TRBD2 matching over 9 bases. The junction had 16 bases not matched to a gene; V was cut back by 6 bases and J by 5 bases. CDR3 length: 17 amino acids. The germline V gene has CDR1 DFQATT and CDR2 SNEGSKA (reference sequence). CDR3 sequence: CSAGNRDLAGKTGELFF. For the CDR3, the DNA is TGCAGTGCCGGTAACAGGGACCTAGCGGGGAAGACCGGGGAGCTGTTTTTT.

This clonotype was observed many times. V and J are TRBV5-1 and TRBJ2-1; 11 nucleotides line up with TRBD2. The CDR3 length is 15 residues. The V gene end was trimmed by 6 bases and the J gene end by 4 bases; junction bases not matched to a gene: 6. Germline V gives CDR1 SGHRS, CDR2 YFSETQ. CDR3 DNA sequence: TGCGCCAGCACCGCCGGACTAGCGGGTTACAATGAGCAGTTCTTC. Translation gives CASTAGLAGYNEQFF.

About this clonotype: A far larger clone is one base from this, pointing to a likely read error. The rearrangement uses TRBV28 and TRBJ1-5, with TRBD1 matching 7 bases. This CDR3 has 16 residues. V shed 6 bases, J shed 10 bases, and the junction held 18 bases outside the gene matches. CDR1 is MDHEN and CDR2 is SYDVKM in the germline V gene. The CDR3 protein is CASRPPGYRGSHPQHF. As DNA, the CDR3 is TGTGCCAGCAGACCACCGGGATACAGGGGTTCTCATCCCCAGCATTTT.

The table lists this clonotype with a count of one. At one boundary the junction diverges from the germline segment, which might be a read error. The CDR3 DNA sequence: TGCGCCAGCAGGTTGGGAACTAGCCCAGGGAGTGAGCAGTTCTTC. Protein sequence: CASRLGTSPGSEQFF. The chain is built from TRBV5-1 and TRBJ2-1; possibly TRBD2 for D (6 bases). The CDR3 covers 15 residues. CDR1 and CDR2 from the germline V gene are SGHRS and YFSETQ.